The 14 T cell receptor beta chains below were found in one sample sequenced in a study of blood T cells in healthy people across ages. Together with a sample-barcoded 5' primer, a J-beta primer mix was included in a second PCR lasting roughly 6 to 12 cycles. Using its own MiXCR run on the 5' RACE reads, TCRdb lists one record per CDR3 protein. Found here are more than 900,000 distinct CDR3 sequences, around 25% of them singletons; the top ten hold approximately 0.79%. These same data were also listed under a study on T cells of mothers and their children.

Material: blood. The receptors were gathered from a girl aged 2 to 9 in good health.

The chain is built from TRBV12-5 and TRBJ1-1; TRBD1 agrees at 8 bases. Trimming cost V 1 base and J 6 bases; bases outside gene matches: 1. Germline lookup yields CDR1 LGHNT and CDR2 FRNRAP. The CDR3 has 13 residues. The CDR3 nucleotides are TGTGCTAGTGGTTTGGACAGGGGGGCTGAAGCTTTCTTT. Amino acids: CASGLDRGAEAFF. The whole variable domain, remainder taken from reference TRBV12-5 and TRBJ1-1, is DARVTQTPRHKVTEMGQEVTMRCQPILGHNTVFWYRQTMMQGLELLAYFRNRAPLDDSGMPKDRFSAEMPDATLATLKIQPSEPRDSAVYFCASGLDRGAEAFFGQGTRLTVV.

The CDR3 sequence is CATSRDTNIQYF. The CDR3 DNA reads TGTGCCACCAGCAGAGATACCAACATTCAGTACTTC. The chain joins TRBV15 to TRBJ2-4; D remains unclear. This CDR3 is 12 amino acids long. Germline CDR1 and CDR2: LNHNV and YYDKDF (reference sequence). V was pared by 0 bases and J by 7 bases, with 4 bases between.

This clonotype was seen more than once but under ten times. The chain couples TRBV18 to TRBJ1-1; no clear D gene. The V gene lost 8 bases and the J gene lost 1 base, with 17 bases spanning the gap. CDR1 KGHSH and CDR2 LQKENI come from the germline V gene. The CDR3 extends over 15 amino acids. This CDR3 reads CASDTSPFTNTEAFF. For the CDR3, the DNA is TGTGCCAGCGACACCAGTCCTTTCACGAACACTGAAGCTTTCTTT.

The V gene is TRBV15, the J gene TRBJ2-5; weak D call: TRBD2 (6 bases). Trimming cost V 6 bases and J 9 bases, with 26 bases left between them. The germline V gene encodes CDR1 LNHNV and CDR2 YYDKDF (reference sequence). The CDR3 is 16 amino acids. In DNA, the CDR3 is TGTGCCACCAGAGAGGGGATCGGGGGTGTAGTGGAGGCCCAGTACTTC. Translating gives CATREGIGGVVEAQYF.

This clonotype was detected only a few times. V and J are TRBV7-9 and TRBJ2-7; no clear D. With 5 bases removed from V and 2 bases from J, the gap between germline ends came to 10 bases. The CDR3 totals 13 residues. From germline, CDR1 is SEHNR and CDR2 FQNEAQ (reference sequence). The CDR3 region is CASSVDSTYEQYF. CDR3 sequence (DNA): TGTGCCAGCAGCGTAGACTCGACCTACGAGCAGTACTTC.

J is TRBJ1-5 and V is TRBV9; no firm D call. This CDR3 has 14 amino acids. V dropped 4 bases and J dropped 7 bases, with 15 bases sitting between them. Germline CDR1 SGDLS, CDR2 YYNGEE. The CDR3: CASSSMAYSQPQHF. CDR3 DNA sequence: TGTGCCAGCAGCTCCATGGCATATTCCCAGCCCCAGCATTTT.

V gene TRBV5-1 combines with J gene TRBJ1-1; maybe TRBD1 (5 bases). Trimming cost V 2 bases and J 1 base, with 18 bases left between them. This CDR3 spans 17 amino acids. CDR1 and CDR2 (germline): SGHRS, YFSETQ. The CDR3, as DNA: TGCGCCAGCAGCTTTAATCTGCTGGGGCAGGAGAACACTGAAGCTTTCTTT. Residues: CASSFNLLGQENTEAFF.

The V and J genes are TRBV27 and TRBJ2-7; 7 bases are a match to TRBD1. The CDR3 is made up of 13 amino acids. Germline CDR1 is MNHEY and CDR2 is SMNVEV (reference sequence). V was pared by 7 bases and J by 3 bases, with 6 bases of the junction left unmatched. CDR3 nucleotide sequence: TGTGCCAGCAAGGGACAGAATGACTACGAGCAGTACTTC. This encodes CASKGQNDYEQYF.

The chain has TRBV7-9 and TRBJ2-3; D may be TRBD1 or TRBD2 (6 bases each). The germline V gene encodes CDR1 SEHNR and CDR2 FQNEAQ (reference sequence). The CDR3 totals 12 residues. Trimming removed 5 bases at V and 8 bases at J, with 11 bases between. CDR3 sequence: CASSREGGTQYF. CDR3 DNA sequence: TGTGCCAGCAGCAGAGAGGGGGGTACGCAGTATTTT. Full variable domain (rest looked up from reference TRBV7-9 and TRBJ2-3): DTGVSQNPRHKITKRGQNVTFRCDPISEHNRLYWYRQTLGQGPEFLTYFQNEAQLEKSRLLSDRFSAERPKGSFSTLEIQRTEQGDSAMYLCASSREGGTQYFGPGTRLTVL.

The sample holds a few counts of this clonotype. The chain combines TRBV7-9 with TRBJ1-2, with TRBD1 identical over 7 bases. This CDR3 spans 14 amino acids. After removal of 4 bases from V and 7 bases from J, the junction contained 9 bases not matched to a gene. Germline CDR1 is SEHNR and CDR2 is FQNEAQ (reference sequence). Here the CDR3 reads CASSSSDRIGGYTF. For the CDR3, the DNA is TGTGCCAGCAGCTCCTCGGACAGGATCGGTGGCTACACCTTC.

This clonotype was recorded only once. The chain couples TRBV28 to TRBJ2-1; D remains ambiguous. Trimming removed 7 bases at V and 4 bases at J, with 17 bases between. Germline CDR1 is MDHEN and CDR2 is SYDVKM. CDR3 length: 15 amino acids. The CDR3 coding sequence is TGTGCCAGCAAAAGACCCACCACATTTTACAATGAGCAGTTCTTC. Its translation is CASKRPTTFYNEQFF.

The chain carries TRBV20-1 and TRBJ1-1; D perhaps matches TRBD1 (5 bases). Trimming stripped 5 bases from V and 3 bases from J, with 10 bases between. The CDR3 is 12 residues long. Germline V lookup: CDR1 DFQATT, CDR2 SNEGSKA (reference sequence). The CDR3 sequence: CSAPREHTEAFF. The CDR3 bases are TGCAGTGCTCCCAGGGAGCACACTGAAGCTTTCTTT.

This chain connects TRBV14 to TRBJ1-2; tentatively, D is TRBD1 (5 bases). Trimming stripped 6 bases from V and 9 bases from J, with 20 bases between. Germline CDR1 and CDR2: SGHDN and FVKESK. The CDR3 runs to 14 residues. DNA for the CDR3: TGTGCCAGCAGTCAGGGATCGGGAGGGGCACGCTACACCTTC. Translation gives CASSQGSGGARYTF.

This clonotype was observed a handful of times. V and J are TRBV28 and TRBJ1-6, with TRBD1 as a possible D gene (5 bases). This CDR3 spans 14 amino acids. Germline CDR1 MDHEN, CDR2 SYDVKM. V gave up 4 bases and J gave up 6 bases, with 10 bases separating them. The CDR3 DNA reads TGTGCCAGCAGTTACGACAGCCGTAATTCACCCCTCCACTTT. Translation gives CASSYDSRNSPLHF.